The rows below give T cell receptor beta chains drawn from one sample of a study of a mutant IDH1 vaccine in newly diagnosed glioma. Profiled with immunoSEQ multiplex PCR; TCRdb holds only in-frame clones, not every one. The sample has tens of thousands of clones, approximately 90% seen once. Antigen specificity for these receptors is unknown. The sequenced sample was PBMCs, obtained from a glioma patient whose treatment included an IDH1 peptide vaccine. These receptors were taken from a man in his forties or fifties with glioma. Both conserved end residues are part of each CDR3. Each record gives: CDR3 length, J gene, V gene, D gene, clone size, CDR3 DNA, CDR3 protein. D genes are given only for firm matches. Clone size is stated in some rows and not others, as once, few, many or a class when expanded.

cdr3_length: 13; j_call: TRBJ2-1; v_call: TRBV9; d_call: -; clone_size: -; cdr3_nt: TGTGCCAGCAGCGTAAGCCAGAGTAATGAGCAGTTCTTC; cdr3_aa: CASSVSQSNEQFF
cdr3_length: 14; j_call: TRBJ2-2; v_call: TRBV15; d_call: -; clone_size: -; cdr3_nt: TGTGCCACCAGCAGAGAAGTTTCCACCGGGGAGCTGTTTTTT; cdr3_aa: CATSREVSTGELFF
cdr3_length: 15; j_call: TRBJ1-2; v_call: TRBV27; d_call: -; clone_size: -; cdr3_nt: TGTGCCAGCAGTTTAGGCAGGACGGGGTCCTATGGCTACACCTTC; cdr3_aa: CASSLGRTGSYGYTF
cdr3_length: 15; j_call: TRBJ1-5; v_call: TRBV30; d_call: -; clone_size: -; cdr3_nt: TGTGCCTGGAGTTCAGACATGGATAGCAATCAGCCCCAGCATTTT; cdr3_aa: CAWSSDMDSNQPQHF
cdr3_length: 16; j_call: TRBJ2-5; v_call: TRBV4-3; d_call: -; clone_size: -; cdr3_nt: TGCGCCAGCAGCCCAAGAGGTAGTGGGCGGCAAGAGACCCAGTACTTC; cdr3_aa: CASSPRGSGRQETQYF
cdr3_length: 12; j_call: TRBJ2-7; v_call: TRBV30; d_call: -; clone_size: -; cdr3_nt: TGTGCCTGGAGTGCCGGGTTCTACGAGCAGTACTTC; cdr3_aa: CAWSAGFYEQYF
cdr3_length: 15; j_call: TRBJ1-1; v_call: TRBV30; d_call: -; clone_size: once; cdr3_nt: TGTGCCTGGAGTGAAGCAGGGAGCATGAACACTGAAGCTTTCTTT; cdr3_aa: CAWSEAGSMNTEAFF
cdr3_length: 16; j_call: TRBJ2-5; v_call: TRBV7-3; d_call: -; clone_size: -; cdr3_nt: TGTGCCAGCAGCTTAAGGCGCGGGGACAGTCTGGAGACCCAGTACTTC; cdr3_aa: CASSLRRGDSLETQYF
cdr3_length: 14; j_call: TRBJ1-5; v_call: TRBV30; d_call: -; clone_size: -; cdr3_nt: TGTGCCTGGAGTGACAGGACCTTCAATCAGCCCCAGCATTTT; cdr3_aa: CAWSDRTFNQPQHF
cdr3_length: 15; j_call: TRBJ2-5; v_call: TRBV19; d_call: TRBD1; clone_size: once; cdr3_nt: TGTGCCAGTAGTATTTTGGGGACAGGCCAAGAGACCCAGTACTTC; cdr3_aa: CASSILGTGQETQYF
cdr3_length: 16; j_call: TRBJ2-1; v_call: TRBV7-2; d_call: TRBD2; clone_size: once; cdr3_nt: TGTGCCAGCAGCACTAGCGGGGCTACCTCCTACAATGAGCAGTTCTTC; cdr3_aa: CASSTSGATSYNEQFF
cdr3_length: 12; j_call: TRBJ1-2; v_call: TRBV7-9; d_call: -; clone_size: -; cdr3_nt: TGTGCCAGCAGCCCACCGGGACCTCGAGTCACCTTC; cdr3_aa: CASSPPGPRVTF
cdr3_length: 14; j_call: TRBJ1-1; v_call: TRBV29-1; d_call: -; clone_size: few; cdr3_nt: TGCAGCGTTGAGGTTAGAGGGGATGGCACTGAAGCTTTCTTT; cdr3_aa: CSVEVRGDGTEAFF
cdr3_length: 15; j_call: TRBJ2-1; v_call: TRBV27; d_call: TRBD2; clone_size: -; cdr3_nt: TGTGCCAGCAGTTTTACCGGGGGGGCCTACAATGAGCAGTTCTTC; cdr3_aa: CASSFTGGAYNEQFF
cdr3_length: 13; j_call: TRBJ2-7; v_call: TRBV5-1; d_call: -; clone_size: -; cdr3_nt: TGCGCCAGCAGCCCCCACGGCGTTTACGAGCAGTACTTC; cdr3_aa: CASSPHGVYEQYF
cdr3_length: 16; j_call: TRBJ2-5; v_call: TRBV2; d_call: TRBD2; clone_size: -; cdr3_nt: TGTGCCAGCAGTTCCATTAGCGGGGCCTACCAAGAGACCCAGTACTTC; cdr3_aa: CASSSISGAYQETQYF
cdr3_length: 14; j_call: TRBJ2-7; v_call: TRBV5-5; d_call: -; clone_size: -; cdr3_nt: TGTGCCAGCAGCTTGGCGGTCAGGGTATACGAGCAGTACTTC; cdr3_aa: CASSLAVRVYEQYF
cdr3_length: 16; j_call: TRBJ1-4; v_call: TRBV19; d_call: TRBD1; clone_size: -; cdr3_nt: TGTGCCAGTAGTGCCCGACAGGGGGGATCTAATGAAAAACTGTTTTTT; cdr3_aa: CASSARQGGSNEKLFF
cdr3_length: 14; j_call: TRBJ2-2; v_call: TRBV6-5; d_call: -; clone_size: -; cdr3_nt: TGTGCCAGCATGCGGGGGCCGAACACCGGGGAGCTGTTTTTT; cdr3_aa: CASMRGPNTGELFF
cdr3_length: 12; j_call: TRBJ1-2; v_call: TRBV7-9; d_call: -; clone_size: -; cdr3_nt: TGTGCCAGCAGCTTATCCTCACACGTTGGGACCTTC; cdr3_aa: CASSLSSHVGTF
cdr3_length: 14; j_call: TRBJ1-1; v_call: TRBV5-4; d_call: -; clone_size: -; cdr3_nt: TGTGCCAGCAGCTTGAGGGGGTGGGACACTGAAGCTTTCTTT; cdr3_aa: CASSLRGWDTEAFF
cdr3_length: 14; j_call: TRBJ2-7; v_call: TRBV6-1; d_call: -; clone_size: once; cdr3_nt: TGTGCCAGCAGTGAAGGCGACAGCTCCTACGAGCAGTACTTC; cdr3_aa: CASSEGDSSYEQYF
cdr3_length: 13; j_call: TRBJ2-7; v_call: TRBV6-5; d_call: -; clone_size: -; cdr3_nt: TGTGCCAGCAGTTACCCACTATCGGGCGAGCAGTACTTC; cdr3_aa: CASSYPLSGEQYF
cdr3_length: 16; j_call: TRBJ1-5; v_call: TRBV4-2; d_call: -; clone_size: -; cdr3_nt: TGTGCCAGCAGCTCAGATGCGCAGGGTGGGGATCAGCCCCAGCATTTT; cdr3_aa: CASSSDAQGGDQPQHF
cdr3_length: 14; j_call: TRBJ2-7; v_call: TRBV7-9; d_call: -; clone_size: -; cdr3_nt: TGTGCCAGCAGCTTAGTAGGCCCCAACTACGAGCAGTACTTC; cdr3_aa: CASSLVGPNYEQYF
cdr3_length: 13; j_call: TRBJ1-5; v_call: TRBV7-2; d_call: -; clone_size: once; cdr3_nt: TGTGCCAGCAGCTTAGTAGGCAATCAGCCCCAGCATTTT; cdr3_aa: CASSLVGNQPQHF
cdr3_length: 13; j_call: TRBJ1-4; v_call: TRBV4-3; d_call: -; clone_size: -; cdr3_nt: TGCGCCAGCAGCCAAAACGGTGGGGAAAAACTGTTTTTT; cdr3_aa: CASSQNGGEKLFF
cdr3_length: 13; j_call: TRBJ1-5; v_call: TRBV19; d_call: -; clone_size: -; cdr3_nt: TGTGCCAGTAGTCTTATACTAAATCAGCCCCAGCATTTT; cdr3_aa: CASSLILNQPQHF
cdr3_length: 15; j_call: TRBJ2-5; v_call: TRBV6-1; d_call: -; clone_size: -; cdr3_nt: TGTGCCAGCGACCCAAGAGGAGGATCCGAAGAGACCCAGTACTTC; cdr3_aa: CASDPRGGSEETQYF
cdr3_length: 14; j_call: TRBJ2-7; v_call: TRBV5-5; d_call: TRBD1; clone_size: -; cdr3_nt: TGTGCCAGCAGTATATGGGACAGCTCCTACGAGCAGTACTTC; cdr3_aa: CASSIWDSSYEQYF
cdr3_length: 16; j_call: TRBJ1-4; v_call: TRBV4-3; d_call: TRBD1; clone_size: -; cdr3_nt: TGCGCCAGCAGCCAAATCAGGGGGCAGGCTAATGAAAAACTGTTTTTT; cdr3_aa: CASSQIRGQANEKLFF
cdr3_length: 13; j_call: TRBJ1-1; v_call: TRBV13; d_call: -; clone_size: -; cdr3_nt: TGTGCCAGCAGCTTAATGGGAACCCCTGAAGCTTTCTTT; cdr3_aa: CASSLMGTPEAFF
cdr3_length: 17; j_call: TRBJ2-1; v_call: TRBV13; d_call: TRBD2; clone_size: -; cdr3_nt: TGTGCCAGCAGCCAGGGACTAGCGGGAGGGCCCTACAATGAGCAGTTCTTC; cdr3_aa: CASSQGLAGGPYNEQFF
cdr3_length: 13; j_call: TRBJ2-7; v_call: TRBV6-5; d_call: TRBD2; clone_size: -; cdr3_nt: TGTGCCAGCAGTCACGGGACTAGCTCCGAGCAGTACTTC; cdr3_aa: CASSHGTSSEQYF
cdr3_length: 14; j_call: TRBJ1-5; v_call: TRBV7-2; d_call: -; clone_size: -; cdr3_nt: TGTGCCAGCAGCTTACGGGGGGCATATCAGCCCCAGCATTTT; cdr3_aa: CASSLRGAYQPQHF
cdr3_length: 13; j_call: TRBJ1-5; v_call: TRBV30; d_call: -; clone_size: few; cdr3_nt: TGTGCCGGTGCGACAGACTCGAATCAGCCCCAGCATTTT; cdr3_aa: CAGATDSNQPQHF
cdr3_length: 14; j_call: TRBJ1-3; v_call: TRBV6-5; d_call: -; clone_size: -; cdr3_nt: TGTGCCAGCAGTTCTGTGGACGGTTTAAACACCATATATTTT; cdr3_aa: CASSSVDGLNTIYF
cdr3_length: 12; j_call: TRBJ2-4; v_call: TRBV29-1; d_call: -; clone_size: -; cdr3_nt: TGCAGCGTTGATTCAGGGGAAAACATTCAGTACTTC; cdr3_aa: CSVDSGENIQYF
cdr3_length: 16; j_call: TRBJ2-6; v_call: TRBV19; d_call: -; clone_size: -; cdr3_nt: TGTGCCAGTAGTCTCGACAGGCCCCAGAGGGCCAACGTCCTGACTTTC; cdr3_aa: CASSLDRPQRANVLTF
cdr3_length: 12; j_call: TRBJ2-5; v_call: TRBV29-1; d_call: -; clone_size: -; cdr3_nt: TGCAGCCTTATAGGACTTCAAGAGACCCAGTACTTC; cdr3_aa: CSLIGLQETQYF
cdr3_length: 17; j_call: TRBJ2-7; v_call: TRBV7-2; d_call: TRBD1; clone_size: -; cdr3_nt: TGTGCCAGCATCCCCGTCCCCCGGGACAGGGACTTAGAGGAGCAGTACTTC; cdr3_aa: CASIPVPRDRDLEEQYF
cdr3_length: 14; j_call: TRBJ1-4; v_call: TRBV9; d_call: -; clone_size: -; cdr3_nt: TGTGCCAGCAGCTCCGGGACAAGTAATGAAAAACTGTTTTTT; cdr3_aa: CASSSGTSNEKLFF
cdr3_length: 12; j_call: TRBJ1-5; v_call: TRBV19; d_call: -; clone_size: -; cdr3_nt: TGTGCCAGTAGTATCAGGGGTCAGCCCCAGCATTTT; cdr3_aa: CASSIRGQPQHF
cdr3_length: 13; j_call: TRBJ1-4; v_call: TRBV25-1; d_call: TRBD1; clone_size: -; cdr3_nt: TGTGCCAGCAGGACAGGGGGGTTAGAAAAACTGTTTTTT; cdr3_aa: CASRTGGLEKLFF
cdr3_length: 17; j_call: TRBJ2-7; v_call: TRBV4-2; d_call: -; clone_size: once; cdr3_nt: TGTGCCAGCAGCCAAGAGCTGACCGGGGCCCTGAGCTACGAGCAGTACTTC; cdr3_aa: CASSQELTGALSYEQYF
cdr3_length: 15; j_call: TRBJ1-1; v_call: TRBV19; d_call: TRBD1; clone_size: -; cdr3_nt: TGTGCCAGTAGTATATCCAGACAGGGGAACACTGAAGCTTTCTTT; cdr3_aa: CASSISRQGNTEAFF
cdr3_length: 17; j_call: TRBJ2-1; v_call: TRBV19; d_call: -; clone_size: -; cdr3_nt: TGTGCCAGTAGTATAGTTGCGGGTGGCGGGACCGGAGATGAGCAGTTCTTC; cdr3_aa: CASSIVAGGGTGDEQFF
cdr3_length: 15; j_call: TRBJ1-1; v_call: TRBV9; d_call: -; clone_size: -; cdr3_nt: TGTGCCAGCAGCGTAGGCGGAAGGGGTAACACTGAAGCTTTCTTT; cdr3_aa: CASSVGGRGNTEAFF
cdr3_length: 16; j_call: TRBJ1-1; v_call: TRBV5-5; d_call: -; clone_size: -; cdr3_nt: TGTGCCAGCAGCCCTATCGCGCGGGGGGCGAACACTGAAGCTTTCTTT; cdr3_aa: CASSPIARGANTEAFF
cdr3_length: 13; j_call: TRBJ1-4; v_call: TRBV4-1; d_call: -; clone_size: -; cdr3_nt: TGCGCCAGCAGCCAAGCCCTCGGTTGGCAGCTGTTTTTT; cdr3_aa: CASSQALGWQLFF